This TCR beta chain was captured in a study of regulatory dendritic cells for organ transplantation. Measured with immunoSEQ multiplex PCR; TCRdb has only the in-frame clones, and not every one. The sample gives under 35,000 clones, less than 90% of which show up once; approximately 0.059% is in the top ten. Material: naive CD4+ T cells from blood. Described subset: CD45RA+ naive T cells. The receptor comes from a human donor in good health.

The CDR3 nucleotides are TGTGCCAGCAGCTATACAGGGCGTTTCCTTGCGAACACTGAAGCTTTCTTT. Residues: CASSYTGRFLANTEAFF. The V and J genes are TRBV7-9 and TRBJ1-1; TRBD1 is a possible D gene (6 bases). This CDR3 has 17 residues. The germline CDR1 and CDR2 sequences are SEHNR and FQNEAQ (reference sequence). V lost 4 bases, J lost 1 base, and 19 bases lay in between.